Listed below are T cell receptor beta chains from one sample, sequenced in a study of relationships among human T cell subsets. TCRdb re-called the multiplex PCR reads with MiXCR, one entry per CDR3 protein. The table lists roughly 5,400 distinct CDR3 sequences, less than 80% of them singletons. Sequenced material: CD8+ T cells sorted from blood. These receptors were taken from a man between 35 and 55 years old in good health. The CDR3 runs from the conserved cysteine through the conserved F or W. The order of the fields is CDR3 length, D gene, V gene, clone size, J gene, CDR3 protein, CDR3 DNA. The D gene is left open where the match is weak. Where a row states a size, it is once, few, many or the class of an expanded clone; other rows omit it.

15	TRBD2	TRBV10-3	.	TRBJ2-1	CAISEGLAEPNEQFF	TGTGCCATCAGTGAGGGACTAGCGGAACCGAATGAGCAGTTCTTC
13	.	TRBV27	.	TRBJ2-7	CASRKQSYYEQYF	TGTGCCAGCAGGAAACAGAGCTACTACGAGCAGTACTTC
14	.	TRBV27	once	TRBJ2-7	CASSLRGGGNEQYF	TGTGCCAGCAGTTTACGTGGGGGGGGCAACGAGCAGTACTTC
11	.	TRBV11-2	few	TRBJ2-1	CASSSESEQFF	TGTGCCAGCAGCTCTGAGAGTGAGCAGTTCTTC
14	.	TRBV4-1	.	TRBJ1-1	CASSLRPARTEAFF	TGCGCCAGCAGCCTACGACCCGCCCGGACTGAAGCTTTCTTT
14	TRBD1	TRBV28	.	TRBJ2-1	CASSPYRQGDEQFF	TGTGCCAGCAGTCCCTACCGACAGGGGGATGAGCAGTTCTTC
15	.	TRBV2	.	TRBJ2-6	CASSESVSGANVLTF	TGTGCCAGCAGTGAAAGTGTCTCTGGGGCCAACGTCCTGACTTTC
15	.	TRBV6-1	.	TRBJ1-5	CASSEDGGSNQPQHF	TGTGCCAGCAGTGAAGATGGAGGGAGCAATCAGCCCCAGCATTTT
15	.	TRBV25-1	.	TRBJ2-2	CASIYGYSSTGELFF	TGTGCCAGCATTTATGGCTATAGCAGCACCGGGGAGCTGTTTTTT
13	.	TRBV7-8	few	TRBJ2-1	CASSLEGGNEQFF	TGTGCCAGCAGCTTAGAGGGGGGGAATGAGCAGTTCTTC
12	.	TRBV14	.	TRBJ1-1	CASSQSGVVAFF	TGTGCCAGCAGCCAATCCGGGGTGGTAGCTTTCTTT
12	.	TRBV29-1	few	TRBJ2-7	CSVVLSPYEQYF	TGCAGCGTTGTTCTCTCCCCCTACGAGCAGTACTTC
16	TRBD2	TRBV11-2	few	TRBJ2-3	CASSLLAGALEDTQYF	TGTGCCAGCAGCTTGCTAGCGGGAGCCCTCGAAGATACGCAGTATTTT
14	TRBD1	TRBV28	.	TRBJ2-5	CASSSGTVGETQYF	TGTGCCAGCAGTTCTGGGACAGTCGGGGAGACCCAGTACTTC
15	.	TRBV7-9	few	TRBJ2-7	CASSLGALEAYEQYF	TGTGCCAGCAGCTTAGGGGCTCTGGAGGCCTACGAGCAGTACTTC